This T cell receptor beta chain is drawn from a study of T-cell memory formation after mild COVID-19. Background on the study: Each donor largely had its own TCR clusters.

This clonotype was recorded a few times. The antigen is undetermined. Germline loops: CDR1 KGHDR, CDR2 SFDVKD. CDR3 length equals 14 residues. The V and J ends lost 9 bases and 0 bases respectively, with 12 bases between them. TCRdb independently ran MiXCR on the 5' RACE reads; one entry per CDR3 protein. The sample records 450,000 or so distinct CDR3 sequences, 20% being singletons. Broader study findings: Day 15 to 85 contractors were CD4/CD8 balanced; later expanders leaned CD4+. Contracting CD8+ clones were enriched in EMRA, CD4+ mainly in CM and EM. Pre-infection memory held some responding clones, suggesting pre-existing cross-reactive T cells responded.

This chain joins TRBV24-1 and TRBJ2-3, with TRBD1 as a possible D gene (6 bases). Sample: PBMCs or a T cell subset sorted from them (not recorded which). The TCR sequence derives from an adult woman who had mild COVID-19 (a few samples of this study predate the infection). Cell type and time point are not known. The DNA for the CDR3 is TGTGCCACCGCAGGGGAACTCAGCACAGATACGCAGTATTTT. Its protein product is CATAGELSTDTQYF.